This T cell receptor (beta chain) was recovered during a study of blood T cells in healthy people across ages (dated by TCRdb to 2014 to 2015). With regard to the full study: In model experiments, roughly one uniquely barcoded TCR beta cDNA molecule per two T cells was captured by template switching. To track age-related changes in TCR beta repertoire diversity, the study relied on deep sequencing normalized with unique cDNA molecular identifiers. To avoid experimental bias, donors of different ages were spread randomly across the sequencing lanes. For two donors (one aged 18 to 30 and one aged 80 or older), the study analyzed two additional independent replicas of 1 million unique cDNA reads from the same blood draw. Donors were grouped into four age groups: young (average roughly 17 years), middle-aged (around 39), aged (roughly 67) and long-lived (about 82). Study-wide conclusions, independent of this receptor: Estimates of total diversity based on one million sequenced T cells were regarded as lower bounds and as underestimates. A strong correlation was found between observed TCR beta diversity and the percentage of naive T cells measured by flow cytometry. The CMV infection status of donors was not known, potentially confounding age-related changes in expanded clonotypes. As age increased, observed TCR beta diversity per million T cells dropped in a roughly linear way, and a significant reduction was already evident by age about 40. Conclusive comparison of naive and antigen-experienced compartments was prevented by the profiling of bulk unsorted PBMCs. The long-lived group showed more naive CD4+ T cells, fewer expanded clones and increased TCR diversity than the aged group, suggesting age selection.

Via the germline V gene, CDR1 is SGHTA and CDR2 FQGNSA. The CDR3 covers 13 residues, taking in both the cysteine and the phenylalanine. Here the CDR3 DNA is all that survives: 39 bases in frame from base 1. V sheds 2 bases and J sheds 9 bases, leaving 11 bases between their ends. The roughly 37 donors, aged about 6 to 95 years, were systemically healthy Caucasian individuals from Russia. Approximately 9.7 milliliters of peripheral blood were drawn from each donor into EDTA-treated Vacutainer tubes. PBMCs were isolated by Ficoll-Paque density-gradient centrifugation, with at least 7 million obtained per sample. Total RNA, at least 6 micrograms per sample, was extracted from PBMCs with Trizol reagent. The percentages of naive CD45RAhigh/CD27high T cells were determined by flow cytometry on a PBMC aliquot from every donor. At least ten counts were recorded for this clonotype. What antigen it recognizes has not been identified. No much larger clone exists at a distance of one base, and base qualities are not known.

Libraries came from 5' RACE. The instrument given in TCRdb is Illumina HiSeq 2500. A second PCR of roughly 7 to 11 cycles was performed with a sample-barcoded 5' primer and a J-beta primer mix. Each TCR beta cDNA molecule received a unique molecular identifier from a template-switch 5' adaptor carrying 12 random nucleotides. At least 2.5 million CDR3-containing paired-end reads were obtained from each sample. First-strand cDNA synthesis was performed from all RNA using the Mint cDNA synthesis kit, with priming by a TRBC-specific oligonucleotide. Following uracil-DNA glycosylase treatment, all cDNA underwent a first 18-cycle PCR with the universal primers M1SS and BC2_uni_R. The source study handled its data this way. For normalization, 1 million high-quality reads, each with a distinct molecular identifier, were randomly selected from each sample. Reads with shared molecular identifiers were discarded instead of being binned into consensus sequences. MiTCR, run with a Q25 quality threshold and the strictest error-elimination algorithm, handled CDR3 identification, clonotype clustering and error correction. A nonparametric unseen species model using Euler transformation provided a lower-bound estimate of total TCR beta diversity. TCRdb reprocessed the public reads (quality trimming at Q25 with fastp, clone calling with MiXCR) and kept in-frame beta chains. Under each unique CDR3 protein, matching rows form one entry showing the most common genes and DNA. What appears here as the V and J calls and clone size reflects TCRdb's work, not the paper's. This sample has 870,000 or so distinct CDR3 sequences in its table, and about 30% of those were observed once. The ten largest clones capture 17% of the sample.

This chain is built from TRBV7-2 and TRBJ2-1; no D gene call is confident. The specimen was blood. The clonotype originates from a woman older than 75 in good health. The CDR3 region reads CASSLPVTPEQFF. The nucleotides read TGTGCCAGCAGCTTACCAGTTACCCCTGAGCAGTTCTTC.